A selection of T cell receptor beta chains follows, all from one sample in a study of T cells in narcolepsy. Generated by immunoSEQ multiplex PCR, the TCRdb table keeps only in-frame clones and is missing some. The sample contains 25,000 to 30,000 clones, about 89% of which appear only once. The sequenced sample was memory (CD45RA-) CD4+ T cells from blood. The receptors come from a human donor in good health. The CDR3 runs from the conserved cysteine through the conserved F or W. Fields, in order: J gene, V gene, clone size, D gene, CDR3 DNA, CDR3 protein. The D gene is left open where the match is weak. The size entry is marked missing in some rows and otherwise reads once, few, many or a size class.

>TRBJ2-4|TRBV29-1|.|.
TGCAGCGTCTGGGACACCGGGGCCAAAAACATTCAGTACTTC
CSVWDTGAKNIQYF
>TRBJ1-5|TRBV19|few|.
TGTGCCAGTACGCTCAGGGAGCGCAATCAGCCCCAGCATTTT
CASTLRERNQPQHF
>TRBJ1-1|TRBV5-1|.|.
TGCGCCAGCAGCTTCCAGCCGATGGGTATGAACACTGAAGCTTTCTTT
CASSFQPMGMNTEAFF
>TRBJ2-1|TRBV6-5|.|TRBD1
TGTGCCAGCAGCCCCCTGGGACAGGGTAGCGATGAGCAGTTCTTC
CASSPLGQGSDEQFF
>TRBJ1-6|TRBV7-2|.|.
TGTGCCAGCAGCCCGGGCAGGAACTCACCCCTCCACTTT
CASSPGRNSPLHF
>TRBJ2-1|TRBV19|.|.
TGTGCCAGTAGACCCAGCGGCCTTGACTCCTACAATGAGCAGTTCTTC
CASRPSGLDSYNEQFF
>TRBJ2-2|TRBV19|.|.
TGTGCCAGTAGTGTTTCCTGGGTGAGGAACACCGGGGAGCTGTTTTTT
CASSVSWVRNTGELFF
>TRBJ2-2|TRBV5-5|.|TRBD2
TGTGCCAGCAGCTTGGTTCTAGCGGATAACACCGGGGAGCTGTTTTTT
CASSLVLADNTGELFF
>TRBJ2-2|TRBV15|.|.
TGTGCCACCAGCAGAGATTGGGGCAGGGACACCGGGGAGCTGTTTTTT
CATSRDWGRDTGELFF
>TRBJ2-7|TRBV28|.|TRBD2
TGTGCCAGCAGTTCCATAAAAAAACTAGCGGGAGGGGACTACGAGCAGTACTTC
CASSSIKKLAGGDYEQYF
>TRBJ2-1|TRBV7-2|.|TRBD1
TGTGCCAGCAGCTTAGTTATTAGGGACAGGAAGAATGAGCAGTTCTTC
CASSLVIRDRKNEQFF
>TRBJ1-2|TRBV20-1|.|.
TGCAGTACTCGGCAGTTCTACACCTTC
CSTRQFYTF
>TRBJ2-1|TRBV6-6|.|.
TGTGCCAGCAGTTACCCGGCAGGGGGGGTAAATGAGCAGTTCTTC
CASSYPAGGVNEQFF
>TRBJ2-7|TRBV7-2|.|.
TGTGCCAGCAGCTTCGGAAGCCGGCCGGGTGTGGGCGAGCAGTACTTC
CASSFGSRPGVGEQYF
>TRBJ1-1|TRBV5-4|few|.
TGTGCCAGCAGCTCCTTCATCTCGGGGAACACTGAAGCTTTCTTT
CASSSFISGNTEAFF
>TRBJ2-5|TRBV5-1|.|.
TGCGCCAGCAGCCTCACACCAGAAGTCGGAGAGACCCAGTACTTC
CASSLTPEVGETQYF
>TRBJ2-5|TRBV4-1|.|.
TGCGCCAGCAGCCAAGATCTACGAGGCAAAGAGACCCAGTACTTC
CASSQDLRGKETQYF
>TRBJ2-3|TRBV5-5|.|TRBD1
TGTGCCAGCAGCGAAGACAGGGGGACTAGCACAGATACGCAGTATTTT
CASSEDRGTSTDTQYF
>TRBJ2-7|TRBV11-3|.|.
TGTGCCAGCAGCTTAGATGCGGAGGAGCAGTACTTC
CASSLDAEEQYF
>TRBJ2-5|TRBV5-5|.|.
TGTGCCAGCAGCCCCGAAACTGGAGAGACCCAGTACTTC
CASSPETGETQYF
>TRBJ1-2|TRBV5-1|.|TRBD1
TGCGCCAGCAGCCTTTCGACAGGGTGGGACTATGGCTACACCTTC
CASSLSTGWDYGYTF
>TRBJ2-1|TRBV6-6|.|.
TGTGCCAGCACACAAAATGGGGGGCGGACCAATGAGCAGTTCTTC
CASTQNGGRTNEQFF
>TRBJ1-2|TRBV7-8|few|.
TGTGCCAGCAGCTTCCCAAGGAGGGGGTGGAATGGCTACACCTTC
CASSFPRRGWNGYTF
>TRBJ1-1|TRBV28|.|TRBD1
TGTGCCAGCAGTTCCCAGGGGGGGAACACTGAAGCTTTCTTT
CASSSQGGNTEAFF
>TRBJ2-1|TRBV9|.|TRBD2
TGTGCCAGCAGCGTAGTGGGAGGGCGTGAGCAGTTCTTC
CASSVVGGREQFF
>TRBJ2-2|TRBV30|.|TRBD2
TGTGCCTGGAGTGTTCTAAGGCTGGCGGGGGAGAACACCGGGGAGCTGTTTTTT
CAWSVLRLAGENTGELFF
>TRBJ1-2|TRBV30|.|.
TGTGCCTGGAGGGGCCCCCAAGGGGGCTACACCTTC
CAWRGPQGGYTF
>TRBJ1-1|TRBV19|.|TRBD1
TGTGCCACCTCACCGACAGGGGTCCGGATGAACACTGAAGCTTTCTTT
CATSPTGVRMNTEAFF
>TRBJ1-1|TRBV6-5|.|.
TGTGCCAGCAGTGCCGGACCTGGGACTGAAGCTTTCTTT
CASSAGPGTEAFF
>TRBJ1-1|TRBV27|.|.
TGTGCCAGCAGTTCAGGATACACTGAAGCTTTCTTT
CASSSGYTEAFF